The clone carrying this T cell receptor beta chain was recorded at least ten times. MiXCR was run by TCRdb on the PCR reads, yielding one entry per CDR3 protein. The data show just over 95,000 distinct CDR3 sequences, with about 24% seen just once and around 1% held by the top ten. This sample stems from a study of molecular identifiers for immune sequencing clone quantification. Germline V gene lookup returns CDR1 SGHAT and CDR2 FQNNGV. V dropped 2 bases and J dropped 4; count of bases not matched to a gene: 9. This CDR3 has 17 amino acids. V gene TRBV11-2 combines with J gene TRBJ2-2; 8 nucleotides line up with TRBD1. The sample taken for sequencing was naive CD8+ T cells from blood, with Jurkat cell RNA spiked in. The subset: FACS-sorted CD8+CD4-CCR7+CD45RA+ naive T cells. The TCR comes from a human donor in good health. Some libraries in this study had Jurkat cell RNA spiked in. DNA for the CDR3: TGTGCCAGCAGCTTATCCCAGGGGGCGCCGACCACCGGGGAGCTGTTTTTT. Amino acids: CASSLSQGAPTTGELFF.